This T cell receptor beta chain derives from a study of shared clonotypes between healthy human individuals. Germline V gene data show CDR1 as MDHEN and CDR2 as SYDVKM. The V and J ends lost 8 bases and 0 bases respectively, with 12 bases between them. The CDR3 has 14 residues. The repertoire was sequenced with immunoSEQ multiplex PCR; TCRdb's copy has only in-frame clones and lacks some. The profile shows 600,000 to 750,000 clones, about 92% of them singletons. This clone is a singleton in its sample. This sequence joins TRBV28 and TRBJ2-3, with a possible D match to TRBD1 (6 bases). Input material: memory CD8+ T cells from PBMCs. Subset: CD45RO+ cells pooled with CCR7-negative TemRA cells. The sequence was collected from a young man in good health. Some clones in this sample may be carry-over from other donors' samples. The CDR3 DNA reads as TGTGCCAGCGACCCAGGGGTTAGCACAGATACGCAGTATTTT. Its protein is CASDPGVSTDTQYF.